The 10 T cell receptor beta chains below all came from one sample that was sequenced in a study of human T cells and chemical hapten exposure. TCRdb re-analysed the RACE reads in MiXCR, keeping a single row per CDR3 protein. This table has 240,000 or so distinct CDR3 sequences, more than 6.5% appearing once. Regarding time point: pre-sensitization, week 0. Treatment denoted: therapeutic diphenylcyclopropenone sensitization with weekly scalp DPC. The sample here was whole blood, taken in connection with sensitization to the hapten diphenylcyclopropenone (DPC). The receptors stem from a woman between 40 and 50 years old with alopecia areata. Some clones in this sample may be carry-over from other donors' samples.

The rearrangement uses TRBV19 and TRBJ2-7; D gene uncertain. Germline CDR1 reads LNHDA; CDR2 reads SQIVND (reference sequence). This CDR3 comprises 17 residues. The V end was cut by 5 bases, the J end by 0 bases, with 20 bases between. CDR3 sequence: CASSPQEAQTSSYEQYF. CDR3 coding DNA: TGTGCCAGTAGTCCCCAAGAGGCCCAAACTTCCTCCTACGAGCAGTACTTC. Based on the CDR3 plus reference TRBV19 and TRBJ2-7, the full variable domain is DGGITQSPKYLFRKEGQNVTLSCEQNLNHDAMYWYRQDPGQGLRLIYYSQIVNDFQKGDIAEGYSVSREKKESFPLTVTSAQKNPTAFYLCASSPQEAQTSSYEQYFGPGTRLTVT.

The chain carries TRBV7-2 and TRBJ2-5, with D perhaps matching TRBD2 (6 bases). CDR1 and CDR2 (germline): SGHTA, FQGNSA. Trimming left V 2 bases short and J 1 base short, with 20 bases between. This CDR3 is 18 amino acids long. In nucleotides, the CDR3 is TGTGCCAGCAGCTTAAACCCCGGAGCCTGGGACTCCCAAGAGACCCAGTACTTC. As protein: CASSLNPGAWDSQETQYF.

Only a few counts were recorded for this clonotype. The chain's CDR3 is CASSNSGRVGEQYF. The DNA of the CDR3 is TGTGCCAGCAGCAATAGCGGGAGGGTGGGCGAGCAGTACTTC. The V gene is TRBV28, the J gene TRBJ2-7, with TRBD2 identical over 11 bases. The CDR3 covers 14 residues. The V and J ends lost 6 bases and 6 bases, in that order; junction bases with no gene match: 7. Germline values: CDR1 MDHEN, CDR2 SYDVKM.

This clonotype showed up just a few times. This chain links TRBV7-2 with TRBJ2-1, with 8 bases aligning to TRBD2. Per the germline V gene, CDR1 is SGHTA and CDR2 is FQGNSA. The CDR3 has 15 amino acids. Germline trimming cut 5 bases from V and 9 bases from J; bases unmatched to any gene: 12. CDR3 coding DNA: TGTGCCAGCAGCCCCGCCGGCCTAGCGGGTACTGAGCAGTTCTTC. This translates into CASSPAGLAGTEQFF.

The chain recombines TRBV4-3 with TRBJ2-7; 14 bases agree with TRBD2. Germline trimming cut 0 bases from V and 5 bases from J; bases unmatched to any gene: 6. The CDR3 contains 17 residues. From germline, CDR1 is LGHNA and CDR2 YSLEER. CDR3 bases: TGCGCCAGCAGCCAAGATGGGACTAGCGGGAGTTATAACGAGCAGTACTTC. Amino acid sequence: CASSQDGTSGSYNEQYF.

This clonotype showed up many times. This sequence joins TRBV29-1 and TRBJ1-5; 7 positions match TRBD1. The CDR3 runs to 13 residues. CDR1 SQVTM and CDR2 ANQGSEA come from the germline V gene. V lost 6 bases and J lost 8; bases outside the gene matches: 10. The CDR3 region is CSVFRDSGEPQHF. The CDR3 DNA is TGCAGCGTGTTCCGGGACAGCGGGGAGCCCCAGCATTTT.

This clonotype was seen repeatedly, ten times or more. This chain uses TRBV7-2 with TRBJ2-3; D ambiguous. The CDR3 has 12 residues. V was shortened by 1 base and J by 6 bases, with 5 bases between the two germline ends. The germline V gene encodes CDR1 SGHTA and CDR2 FQGNSA. The CDR3 DNA reads TGTGCCAGCAGCTTAGTACGGGATACGCAGTATTTT. This encodes CASSLVRDTQYF.

This clonotype was detected only a few times. The chain recombines TRBV20-1 with TRBJ2-6; D is unclear. Per the germline V gene, CDR1 is DFQATT and CDR2 is SNEGSKA (reference sequence). The CDR3 extends over 15 amino acids. Trimming took off 3 bases at V and 2 bases at J, with 11 bases between the two ends. The CDR3 loop reads CSASVGSAGANVLTF. In DNA form, the CDR3 reads TGCAGTGCTAGCGTGGGATCCGCTGGGGCCAACGTCCTGACTTTC.

This rearrangement joins TRBV29-1 to TRBJ2-1; 10 nucleotides match TRBD2. The J segment lost 8 bases and the V segment lost 4 bases, leaving 14 bases of the junction unmatched. Per germline, CDR1 SQVTM and CDR2 ANQGSEA. The CDR3 loop spans 16 amino acids. CDR3 amino acids: CSVVKRLAGEEDEQFF. CDR3 DNA sequence: TGCAGCGTTGTTAAACGCCTAGCGGGAGAAGAGGATGAGCAGTTCTTC.

The V gene is TRBV12-3 or TRBV12-4, the J gene TRBJ1-6; the D gene is possibly TRBD1 (6 bases). The CDR3 runs 16 residues. V lost 6 bases and J 7 bases, leaving 19 bases between the germline ends. The CDR3 nucleotides are TGTGCCAGCAGCCCGGAGGGGGAAGGGTTAAATTCACCCCTCCACTTT. Translating it yields CASSPEGEGLNSPLHF.